This T cell receptor (beta chain) was identified in a study of T cell changes during pregnancy in multiple sclerosis. Some clones are missing from TCRdb's copy, which holds only in-frame ones; the method was immunoSEQ multiplex PCR. The sample contains 65,000 to 90,000 clones, 91% of which appear only once. The CDR3 is made up of 15 amino acids. Germline V gene data show CDR1 as MDHEN and CDR2 as SYDVKM. Trimming removed 7 bases at V and 10 bases at J, with 20 bases between. V gene TRBV28 combines with J gene TRBJ1-6; possible D gene TRBD1, 5 bases. The clonotype comes from a female donor in good health, serving as a control in a pregnancy study. Some clones in this sample may be carry-over from other donors' samples. Sequencing used PBMCs, obtained in the first trimester of pregnancy. This CDR3 is CASTRVGPGGSPLHF. The DNA of the CDR3 is TGTGCCAGCACCCGGGTAGGGCCCGGGGGGTCACCCCTCCACTTT.